This is a list of T cell receptor beta chains from one sample in a study of blood T cells in healthy people across ages. TCRdb recomputed calls from the 5' RACE reads with MiXCR, one row per CDR3 protein. This sample carries over 300,000 distinct CDR3 sequences, more than 45% of them seen once, and the ten largest clones take over 40%. Sequencing was done on a sample of blood. The receptors stem from a man aged 55 to 70 in good health. Both conserved end residues are part of each CDR3. The D gene is left open where the match is weak. The size entry is marked missing in some rows and otherwise reads once, few, many or a size class.

V	size	D	length	J	CDR3	DNA
TRBV10-3	many	TRBD2	15	TRBJ2-7	CAISGGGRFGYEQYF	TGTGCCATCAGTGGGGGCGGGAGGTTCGGCTACGAGCAGTACTTC
TRBV10-3	few	TRBD1	13	TRBJ1-2	CAITPGQNYGYTF	TGTGCCATCACCCCGGGACAGAACTATGGCTACACCTTC
TRBV7-2	few	.	15	TRBJ1-2	CASSLARGGHYGYTF	TGTGCCAGCAGCTTAGCGCGGGGCGGGCACTATGGCTACACCTTC
TRBV6-1	few	TRBD2	16	TRBJ2-1	CASSEIASGGGHEQFF	TGTGCCAGCAGTGAAATCGCTAGCGGGGGGGGACATGAGCAGTTCTTC
TRBV7-9	.	TRBD1	14	TRBJ1-5	CASSLEGQGATQHF	TGTGCCAGCAGCTTAGAGGGACAGGGTGCAACCCAGCATTTT
TRBV7-9	.	.	13	TRBJ1-1	CASSFEVNTEAFF	TGTGCCAGCAGCTTCGAAGTGAACACTGAAGCTTTCTTT
TRBV28	.	TRBD2	14	TRBJ2-1	CASRPGLAGAEQFF	TGTGCCAGCAGACCAGGACTAGCGGGAGCAGAGCAGTTCTTC
TRBV20-1	.	.	18	TRBJ2-1	CSAPGVEGGRLSYNEQFF	TGCAGTGCTCCCGGGGTAGAGGGAGGTAGGCTATCCTACAATGAGCAGTTCTTC
TRBV20-1	few	TRBD2	14	TRBJ2-1	CSAPGTSGTGEQFF	TGCAGTGCCCCAGGGACTAGCGGGACAGGTGAGCAGTTCTTC
TRBV6-6	.	.	12	TRBJ2-7	CASSSTYYEQYF	TGTGCCAGCAGTTCGACTTACTACGAGCAGTACTTC
TRBV29-1	.	TRBD1	13	TRBJ2-3	CSVRTGGTDTQYF	TGCAGCGTCCGGACAGGGGGCACAGATACGCAGTATTTT
TRBV6-1	.	.	12	TRBJ1-2	CASSEIGYGYTF	TGTGCCAGCAGTGAAATAGGGTATGGCTACACCTTC
TRBV29-1	few	.	12	TRBJ2-7	CSVEPQGSEQYF	TGCAGCGTTGAACCCCAGGGGAGCGAGCAGTACTTC
TRBV7-2	once	.	13	TRBJ2-7	CASSLVPHNEQYF	TGTGCCAGCAGCTTAGTGCCCCACAATGAGCAGTACTTC
TRBV6-2/TRBV6-3	few	.	9	TRBJ2-7	CASGYEQYF	TGTGCCAGCGGCTACGAGCAGTACTTC
TRBV6-2/TRBV6-3	.	.	16	TRBJ2-1	CASSYSTGTYGSEQFF	TGTGCCAGCAGTTACTCGACAGGAACCTACGGGAGTGAGCAGTTCTTC
TRBV20-1	.	.	14	TRBJ1-6	CSARGVSYNSPLHF	TGCAGTGCTAGAGGGGTCAGCTATAATTCACCCCTCCACTTT
TRBV4-2	.	.	14	TRBJ1-4	CASSPGTWGEKLFF	TGTGCCAGCAGCCCTGGGACCTGGGGTGAAAAACTGTTTTTT
TRBV20-1	once	TRBD2	12	TRBJ2-7	CSGTRSGYEQYF	TGCAGTGGCACACGTAGCGGGTACGAGCAGTACTTC
TRBV28	many	.	13	TRBJ2-7	CASTSWEPYEQYF	TGTGCCAGCACCTCGTGGGAGCCCTACGAGCAGTACTTC
TRBV9	.	.	16	TRBJ2-1	CASSVVPKSSYNEQFF	TGTGCCAGCAGCGTAGTCCCGAAAAGCTCCTACAATGAGCAGTTCTTC
TRBV4-2	few	.	15	TRBJ1-5	CASSQASDLDQPQHF	TGTGCCAGCAGCCAAGCGTCCGATTTAGATCAGCCCCAGCATTTT
TRBV2	many	.	14	TRBJ1-2	CASRNKGPYYGYTF	TGTGCCAGCAGAAATAAGGGGCCGTACTATGGCTACACCTTC
TRBV20-1	.	TRBD2	14	TRBJ2-7	CSARDGAGYNEQYF	TGCAGTGCTAGAGATGGAGCGGGATACAATGAGCAGTACTTC
TRBV7-2	.	.	14	TRBJ2-5	CASSRGRLQETQYF	TGTGCCAGCAGCCGAGGGCGCTTACAAGAGACCCAGTACTTC
TRBV20-1	.	TRBD2	16	TRBJ2-7	CSASVWGGRGSYEQYF	TGCAGTGCTAGTGTCTGGGGTGGGAGGGGCTCCTACGAGCAGTACTTC
TRBV7-6	.	.	18	TRBJ2-5	CASSSNSFSGLSQETQYF	TGTGCCAGCAGCTCCAACAGTTTCAGCGGTCTGAGCCAAGAGACCCAGTACTTC
TRBV12-3/TRBV12-4	few	.	14	TRBJ1-6	CASKAARGPSPLHF	TGTGCCAGCAAGGCGGCCAGGGGCCCTTCACCCCTCCACTTT
TRBV20-1	.	TRBD1	15	TRBJ1-1	CSALSGTALNTEAFF	TGCAGTGCGCTTTCCGGGACAGCCTTGAACACTGAAGCTTTCTTT
TRBV20-1	few	TRBD1	13	TRBJ2-5	CSAKGQYQETQYF	TGCAGTGCCAAGGGACAGTACCAAGAGACCCAGTACTTC
TRBV28	.	TRBD2	17	TRBJ2-3	CASSLWAASGSEDTQYF	TGTGCCAGCAGTTTATGGGCCGCTAGCGGGAGTGAAGATACGCAGTATTTT
TRBV20-1	few	TRBD2	17	TRBJ2-7	CSARDPFGSGSGYEQYF	TGCAGTGCTAGAGATCCTTTCGGTAGCGGGAGCGGGTACGAGCAGTACTTC
TRBV5-6	.	.	13	TRBJ2-3	CASSFQVSDTQYF	TGTGCCAGCAGCTTCCAGGTTTCGGATACGCAGTATTTT
TRBV7-9	.	TRBD2	14	TRBJ2-5	CASSQGLGGETQYF	TGTGCCAGCAGCCAGGGACTAGGTGGCGAGACCCAGTACTTC
TRBV10-3	.	.	13	TRBJ2-1	CAISPLGVGEQFF	TGTGCCATCAGTCCCTTAGGGGTCGGAGAGCAGTTCTTC
TRBV5-1	.	.	17	TRBJ2-1	CASSLRPPNALYNEQFF	TGCGCCAGCAGCTTGCGCCCTCCGAATGCCCTATACAATGAGCAGTTCTTC
TRBV5-5	few	.	14	TRBJ2-7	CASSLSGLTYEQYF	TGTGCCAGCAGCTTGTCGGGCCTAACCTACGAGCAGTACTTC
TRBV28	many	TRBD2	15	TRBJ2-7	CASRMTSGRVYEQYF	TGTGCCAGCAGAATGACTAGCGGGAGGGTCTACGAGCAGTACTTC
TRBV7-3	.	.	14	TRBJ2-1	CASSLIAANNEQFF	TGTGCCAGCAGCTTAATCGCGGCAAACAATGAGCAGTTCTTC
TRBV27	.	TRBD1	16	TRBJ1-4	CASRPGTGATNEKLFF	TGTGCCAGCAGACCCGGGACAGGGGCGACTAATGAAAAACTGTTTTTT
TRBV6-1	.	.	16	TRBJ2-4	CASSEAPTGQKNIQYF	TGTGCCAGCAGTGAAGCCCCGACAGGCCAGAAAAACATTCAGTACTTC
TRBV5-4	.	TRBD2	18	TRBJ2-1	CASSTLMASGGTYNEQFF	TGTGCCAGCAGCACCCTGATGGCTAGCGGGGGAACCTACAATGAGCAGTTCTTC
TRBV7-6	few	TRBD1	15	TRBJ2-3	CASSERTGATDTQYF	TGTGCCAGCAGCGAGAGGACAGGGGCCACAGATACGCAGTATTTT
TRBV29-1	.	TRBD1	13	TRBJ1-1	CSVVQGAGTEAFF	TGCAGCGTTGTACAGGGGGCAGGGACTGAAGCTTTCTTT
TRBV12-3/TRBV12-4	few	TRBD1	15	TRBJ2-1	CASSPPTGVKNEQFF	TGTGCCAGCAGTCCCCCCACAGGGGTCAAGAATGAGCAGTTCTTC
TRBV5-1	once	.	12	TRBJ2-7	CASSLSLGEQYF	TGCGCCAGCAGCTTGTCCCTAGGCGAGCAGTACTTC
TRBV4-3	few	.	13	TRBJ2-7	CASSQDIRATQYF	TGCGCCAGCAGCCAAGATATCAGGGCTACCCAGTACTTC
TRBV20-1	.	TRBD2	14	TRBJ2-5	CSAPTSGAPETQYF	TGCAGTGCTCCCACTAGCGGGGCCCCGGAGACCCAGTACTTC
TRBV7-2	few	TRBD2	17	TRBJ2-7	CASSLAPPGTSSYEQYF	TGTGCCAGCAGCTTAGCCCCTCCCGGGACTAGCTCCTACGAGCAGTACTTC
TRBV5-1	many	TRBD2	15	TRBJ2-3	CASSFGSGSTDTQYF	TGCGCCAGCAGCTTCGGTAGCGGGAGCACAGATACGCAGTATTTT
TRBV7-2	.	.	15	TRBJ1-1	CASSSGVSLNTEAFF	TGTGCCAGCAGCTCAGGGGTCTCCCTGAACACTGAAGCTTTCTTT
TRBV7-9	few	.	15	TRBJ2-7	CASSLEVGPTPEQYF	TGTGCCAGCAGCTTAGAGGTGGGACCCACCCCCGAGCAGTACTTC
TRBV11-2	few	TRBD1	14	TRBJ1-2	CASSFGTGNYGYTF	TGTGCCAGCAGCTTCGGGACAGGGAACTATGGCTACACCTTC